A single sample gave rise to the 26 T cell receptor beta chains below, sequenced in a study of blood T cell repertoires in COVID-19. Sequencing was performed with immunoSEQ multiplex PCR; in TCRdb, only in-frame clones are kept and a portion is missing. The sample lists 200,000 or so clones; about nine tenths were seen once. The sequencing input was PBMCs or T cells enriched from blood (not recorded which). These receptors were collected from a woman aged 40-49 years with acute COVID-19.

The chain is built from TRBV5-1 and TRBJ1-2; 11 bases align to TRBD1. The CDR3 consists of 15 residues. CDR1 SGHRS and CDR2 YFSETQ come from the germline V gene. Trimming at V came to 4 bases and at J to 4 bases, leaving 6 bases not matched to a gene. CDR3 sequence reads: CASSRDRGILYGYTF. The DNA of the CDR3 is TGCGCCAGCAGCAGGGACAGGGGGATTCTCTATGGCTACACCTTC.

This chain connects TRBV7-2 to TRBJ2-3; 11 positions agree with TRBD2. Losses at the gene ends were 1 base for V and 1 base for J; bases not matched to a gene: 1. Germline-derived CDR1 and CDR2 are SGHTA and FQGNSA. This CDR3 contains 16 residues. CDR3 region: CASSLGLAGRTDTQYF. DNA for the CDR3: TGTGCCAGCAGCTTAGGACTAGCGGGGCGCACAGATACGCAGTATTTT. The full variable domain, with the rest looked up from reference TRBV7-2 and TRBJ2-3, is GAGVSQSPSNKVTEKGKDVELRCDPISGHTALYWYRQSLGQGLEFLIYFQGNSAPDKSGLPSDRFSAERTGGSVSTLTIQRTQQEDSAVYLCASSLGLAGRTDTQYFGPGTRLTVL.

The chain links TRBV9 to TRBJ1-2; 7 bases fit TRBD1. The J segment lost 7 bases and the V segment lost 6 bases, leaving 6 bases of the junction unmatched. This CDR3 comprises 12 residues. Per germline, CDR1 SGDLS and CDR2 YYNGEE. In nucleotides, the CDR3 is TGTGCCAGCACAGGGACAGACGTTGGCTACACCTTC. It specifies CASTGTDVGYTF.

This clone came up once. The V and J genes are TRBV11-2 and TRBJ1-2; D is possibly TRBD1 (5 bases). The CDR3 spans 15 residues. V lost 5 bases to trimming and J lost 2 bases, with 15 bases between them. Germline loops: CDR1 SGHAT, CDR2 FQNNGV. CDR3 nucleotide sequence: TGTGCCAGCAGCCTAACCGACAGTTTAAACTATGGCTACACCTTC. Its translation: CASSLTDSLNYGYTF.

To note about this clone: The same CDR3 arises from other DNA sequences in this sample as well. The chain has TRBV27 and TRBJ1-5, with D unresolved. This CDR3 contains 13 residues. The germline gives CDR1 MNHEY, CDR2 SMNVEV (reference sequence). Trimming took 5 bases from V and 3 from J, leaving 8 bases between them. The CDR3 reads CASSPGFNQPQHF. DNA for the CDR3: TGTGCCAGCAGTCCGGGATTCAATCAGCCCCAGCATTTT.

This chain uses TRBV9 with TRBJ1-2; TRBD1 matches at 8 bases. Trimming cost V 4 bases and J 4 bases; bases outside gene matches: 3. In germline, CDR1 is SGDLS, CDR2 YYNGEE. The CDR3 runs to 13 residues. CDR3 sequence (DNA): TGTGCCAGCAGCCCAGGGGGCGGCTATGGCTACACCTTC. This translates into CASSPGGGYGYTF.

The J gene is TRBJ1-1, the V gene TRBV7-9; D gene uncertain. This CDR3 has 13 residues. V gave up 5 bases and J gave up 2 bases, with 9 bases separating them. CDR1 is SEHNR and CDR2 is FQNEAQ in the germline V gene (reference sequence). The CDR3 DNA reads TGTGCCAGCAGCGCACGTAGCAACACTGAAGCTTTCTTT. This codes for CASSARSNTEAFF. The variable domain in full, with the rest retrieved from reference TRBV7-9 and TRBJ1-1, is DTGVSQNPRHKITKRGQNVTFRCDPISEHNRLYWYRQTLGQGPEFLTYFQNEAQLEKSRLLSDRFSAERPKGSFSTLEIQRTEQGDSAMYLCASSARSNTEAFFGQGTRLTVV.

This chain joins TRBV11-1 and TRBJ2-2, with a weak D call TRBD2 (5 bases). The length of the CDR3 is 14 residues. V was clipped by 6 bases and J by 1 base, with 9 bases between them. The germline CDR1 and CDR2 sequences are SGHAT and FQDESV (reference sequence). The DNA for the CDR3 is TGTGCCAGCAGATCTAGCATGAACACCGGGGAGCTGTTTTTT. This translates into CASRSSMNTGELFF. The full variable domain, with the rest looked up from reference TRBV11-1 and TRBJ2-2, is EAEVAQSPRYKITEKSQAVAFWCDPISGHATLYWYRQILGQGPELLVQFQDESVVDDSQLPKDRFSAERLKGVDSTLKIQPAELGDSAMYLCASRSSMNTGELFFGEGSRLTVL.

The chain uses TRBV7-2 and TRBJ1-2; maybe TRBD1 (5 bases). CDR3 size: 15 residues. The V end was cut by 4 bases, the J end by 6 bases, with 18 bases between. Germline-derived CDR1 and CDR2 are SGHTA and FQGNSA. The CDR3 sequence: CASSYPAAWGDGYTF. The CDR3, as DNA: TGTGCCAGCAGCTACCCTGCTGCTTGGGGGGATGGCTACACCTTC.

DNA for the CDR3: TGTGCCAGCAGCCAAGGACAGGGCCCCCGGGATGGATATGGCTACACCTTC. Protein sequence: CASSQGQGPRDGYGYTF. The J gene is TRBJ1-2, the V gene TRBV4-2, with TRBD1 matching 7 bases. The CDR3 length is 17 residues. The V and J ends lost 1 base and 5 bases, in that order; junction bases with no gene match: 13. In germline, CDR1 is LGHNA, CDR2 YNFKEQ.

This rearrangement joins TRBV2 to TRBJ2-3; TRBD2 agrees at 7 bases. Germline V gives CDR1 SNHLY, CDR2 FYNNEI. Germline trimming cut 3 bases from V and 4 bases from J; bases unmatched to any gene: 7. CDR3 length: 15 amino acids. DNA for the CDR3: TGTGCCAGCAGTGACGTGGGGAGGGGAGCAGATACGCAGTATTTT. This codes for CASSDVGRGADTQYF.

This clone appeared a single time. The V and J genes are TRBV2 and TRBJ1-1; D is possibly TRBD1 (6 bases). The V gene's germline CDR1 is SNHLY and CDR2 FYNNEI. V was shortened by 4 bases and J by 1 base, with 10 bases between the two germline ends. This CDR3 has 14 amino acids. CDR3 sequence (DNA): TGTGCCAGCAGTGCAATAGGGGGGAACACTGAAGCTTTCTTT. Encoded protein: CASSAIGGNTEAFF.

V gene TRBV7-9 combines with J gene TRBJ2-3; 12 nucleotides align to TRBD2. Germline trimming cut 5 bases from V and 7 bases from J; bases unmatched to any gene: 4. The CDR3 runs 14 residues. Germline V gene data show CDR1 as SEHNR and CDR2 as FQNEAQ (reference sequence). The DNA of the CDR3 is TGTGCCAGCAGCGCTAGCGGGGGGGGATATACGCAGTATTTT. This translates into CASSASGGGYTQYF.

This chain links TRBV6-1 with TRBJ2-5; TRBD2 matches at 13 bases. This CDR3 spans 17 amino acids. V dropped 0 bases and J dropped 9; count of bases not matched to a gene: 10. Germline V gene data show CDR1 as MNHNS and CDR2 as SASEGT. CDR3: CASSEAATSGGAGAQYF. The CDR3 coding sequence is TGTGCCAGCAGTGAAGCTGCTACTAGCGGGGGGGCCGGGGCCCAGTACTTC.

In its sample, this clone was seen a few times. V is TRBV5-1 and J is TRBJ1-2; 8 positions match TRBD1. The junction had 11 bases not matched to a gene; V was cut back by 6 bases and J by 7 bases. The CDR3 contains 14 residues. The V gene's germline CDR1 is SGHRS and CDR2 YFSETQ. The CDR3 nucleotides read TGCGCCAGCACCATCGCAGGGACAGGCGGTGGCTACACCTTC. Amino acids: CASTIAGTGGGYTF.

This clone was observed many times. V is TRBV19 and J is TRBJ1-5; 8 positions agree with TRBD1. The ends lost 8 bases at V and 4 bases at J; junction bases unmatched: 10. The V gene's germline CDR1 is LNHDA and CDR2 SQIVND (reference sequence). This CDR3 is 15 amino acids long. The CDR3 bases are TGTGCCAGTTCAGGTACGGGACAGGTTAATCAGCCCCAGCATTTT. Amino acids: CASSGTGQVNQPQHF.

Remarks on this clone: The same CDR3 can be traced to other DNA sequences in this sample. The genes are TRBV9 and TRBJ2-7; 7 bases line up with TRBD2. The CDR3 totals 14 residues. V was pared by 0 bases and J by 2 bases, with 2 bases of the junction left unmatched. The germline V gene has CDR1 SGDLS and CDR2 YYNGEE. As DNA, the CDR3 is TGTGCCAGCAGCGTAGCGGGGGGAACCTACGAGCAGTACTTC. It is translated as CASSVAGGTYEQYF.

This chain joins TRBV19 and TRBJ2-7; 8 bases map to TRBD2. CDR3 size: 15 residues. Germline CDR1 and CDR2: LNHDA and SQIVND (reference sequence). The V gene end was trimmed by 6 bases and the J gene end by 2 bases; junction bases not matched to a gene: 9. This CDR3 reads CASSPGGGRTYEQYF. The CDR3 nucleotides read TGTGCCAGTAGCCCGGGGGGGGGCCGCACCTACGAGCAGTACTTC.

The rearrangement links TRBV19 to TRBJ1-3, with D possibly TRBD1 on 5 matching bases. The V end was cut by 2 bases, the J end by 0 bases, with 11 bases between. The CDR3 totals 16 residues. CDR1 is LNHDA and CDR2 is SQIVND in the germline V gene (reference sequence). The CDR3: CASSIYHRTSGNTIYF. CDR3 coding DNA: TGTGCCAGTAGTATATACCACAGGACCTCTGGAAACACCATATATTTT.

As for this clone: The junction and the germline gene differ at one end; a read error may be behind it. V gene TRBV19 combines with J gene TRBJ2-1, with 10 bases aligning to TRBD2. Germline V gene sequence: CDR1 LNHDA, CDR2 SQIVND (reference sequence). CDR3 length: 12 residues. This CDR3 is CASSHRSGLAIF. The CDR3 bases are TGTGCCAGTAGTCATCGTTCGGGACTAGCGATCTTC.

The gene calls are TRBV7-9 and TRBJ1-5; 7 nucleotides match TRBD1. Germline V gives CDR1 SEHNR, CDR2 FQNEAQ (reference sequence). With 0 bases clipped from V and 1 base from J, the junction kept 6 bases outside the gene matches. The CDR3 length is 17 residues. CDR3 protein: CASSLADRAWSNQPQHF. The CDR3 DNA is TGTGCCAGCAGCTTAGCAGACAGGGCTTGGAGCAATCAGCCCCAGCATTTT.

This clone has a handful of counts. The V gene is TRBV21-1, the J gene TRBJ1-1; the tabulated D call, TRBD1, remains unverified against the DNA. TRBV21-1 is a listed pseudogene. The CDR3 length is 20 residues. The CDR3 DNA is TGTGCCAGCAGCAAAGCCCAGAGTTGGGGGCAACAGGACCAAAACACTGAAGCTTTCTTT. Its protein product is CASSKAQSWGQQDQNTEAFF.

CDR3 nucleotides: TGTGCCAGCACCCCAGGGGCTAGCGGGGGTCGCGAGCAGTACTTC. This gives the protein CASTPGASGGREQYF. The chain recombines TRBV11-2 with TRBJ2-7; 10 bases fit TRBD2. There are 15 residues in the CDR3. Per germline, CDR1 SGHAT and CDR2 FQNNGV. Trimming at V came to 7 bases and at J to 6 bases, leaving 12 bases not matched to a gene.

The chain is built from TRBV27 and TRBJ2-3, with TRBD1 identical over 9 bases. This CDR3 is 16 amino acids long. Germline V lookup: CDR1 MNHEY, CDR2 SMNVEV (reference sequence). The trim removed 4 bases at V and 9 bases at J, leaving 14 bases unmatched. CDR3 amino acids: CASSYSWDRDIKTQYF. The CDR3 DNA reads TGTGCCAGCAGTTACTCTTGGGACAGGGATATCAAGACGCAGTATTTT.

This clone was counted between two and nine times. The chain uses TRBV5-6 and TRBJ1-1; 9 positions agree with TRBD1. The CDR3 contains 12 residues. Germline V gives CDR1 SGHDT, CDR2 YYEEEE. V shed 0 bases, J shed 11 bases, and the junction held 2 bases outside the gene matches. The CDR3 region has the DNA TGTGCCAGCAGCTTGGGGACAGGGGATGCTTTCTTT. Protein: CASSLGTGDAFF.

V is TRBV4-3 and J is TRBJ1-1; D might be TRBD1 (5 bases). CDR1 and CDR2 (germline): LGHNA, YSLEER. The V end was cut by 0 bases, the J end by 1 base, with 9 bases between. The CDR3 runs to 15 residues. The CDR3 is CASSQDLQANTEAFF. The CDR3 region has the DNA TGCGCCAGCAGCCAAGATTTACAGGCGAACACTGAAGCTTTCTTT.